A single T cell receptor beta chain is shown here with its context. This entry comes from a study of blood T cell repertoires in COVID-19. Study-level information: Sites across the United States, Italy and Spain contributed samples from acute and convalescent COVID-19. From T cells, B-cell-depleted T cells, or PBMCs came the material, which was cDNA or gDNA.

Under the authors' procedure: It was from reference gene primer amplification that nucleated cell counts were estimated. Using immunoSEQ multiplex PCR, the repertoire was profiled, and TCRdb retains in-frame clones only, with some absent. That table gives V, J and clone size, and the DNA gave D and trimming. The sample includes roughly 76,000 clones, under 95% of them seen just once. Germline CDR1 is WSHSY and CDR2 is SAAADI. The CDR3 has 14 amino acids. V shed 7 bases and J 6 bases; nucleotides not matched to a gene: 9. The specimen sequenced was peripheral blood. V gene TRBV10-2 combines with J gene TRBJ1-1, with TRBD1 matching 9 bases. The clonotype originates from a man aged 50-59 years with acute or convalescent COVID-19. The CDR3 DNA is TGCGCCAGCACTACTCCCCGGGACAGGGCTGAAGCTTTCTTT. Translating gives CASTTPRDRAEAFF.